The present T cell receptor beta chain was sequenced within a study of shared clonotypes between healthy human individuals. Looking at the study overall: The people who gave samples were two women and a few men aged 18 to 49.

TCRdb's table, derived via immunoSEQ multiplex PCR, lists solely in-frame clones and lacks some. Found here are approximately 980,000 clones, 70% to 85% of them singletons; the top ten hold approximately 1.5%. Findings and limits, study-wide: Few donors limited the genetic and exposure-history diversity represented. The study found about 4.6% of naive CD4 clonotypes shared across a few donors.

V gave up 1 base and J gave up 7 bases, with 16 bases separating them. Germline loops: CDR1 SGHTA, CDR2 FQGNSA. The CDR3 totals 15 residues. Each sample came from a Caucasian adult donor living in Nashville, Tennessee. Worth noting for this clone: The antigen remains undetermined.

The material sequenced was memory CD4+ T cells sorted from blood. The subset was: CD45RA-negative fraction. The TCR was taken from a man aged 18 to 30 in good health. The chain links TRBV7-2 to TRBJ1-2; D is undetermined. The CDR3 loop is CASSLGYQSKGGYTF. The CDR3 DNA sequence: TGTGCCAGCAGCTTAGGGTATCAAAGCAAAGGTGGCTACACCTTC.